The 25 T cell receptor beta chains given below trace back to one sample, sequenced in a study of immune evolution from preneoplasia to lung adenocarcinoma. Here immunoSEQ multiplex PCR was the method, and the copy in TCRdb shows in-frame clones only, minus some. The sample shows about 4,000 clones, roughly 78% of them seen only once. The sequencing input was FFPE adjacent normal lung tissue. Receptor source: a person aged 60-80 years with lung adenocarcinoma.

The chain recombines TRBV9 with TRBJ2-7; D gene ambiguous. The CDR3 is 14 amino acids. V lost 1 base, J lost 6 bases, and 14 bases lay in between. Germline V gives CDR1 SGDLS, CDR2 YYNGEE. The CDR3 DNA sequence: TGTGCCAGCAGCGTAACTCCTGAGGCCCTCGAGCAGTACTTC. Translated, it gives CASSVTPEALEQYF.

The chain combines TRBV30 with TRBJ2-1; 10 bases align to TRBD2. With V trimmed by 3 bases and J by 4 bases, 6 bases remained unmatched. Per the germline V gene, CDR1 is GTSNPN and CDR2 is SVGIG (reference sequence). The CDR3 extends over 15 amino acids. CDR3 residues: CAWSQTSGRYNEQFF. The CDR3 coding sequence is TGTGCCTGGAGCCAGACTAGCGGGCGGTACAATGAGCAGTTCTTC.

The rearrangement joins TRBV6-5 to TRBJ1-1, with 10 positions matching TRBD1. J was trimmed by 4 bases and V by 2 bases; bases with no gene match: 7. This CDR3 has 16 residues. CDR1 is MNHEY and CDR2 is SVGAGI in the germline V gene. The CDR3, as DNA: TGTGCCAGCAGTTACCTTAGGACAGGGGGGTCCACTGAAGCTTTCTTT. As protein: CASSYLRTGGSTEAFF.

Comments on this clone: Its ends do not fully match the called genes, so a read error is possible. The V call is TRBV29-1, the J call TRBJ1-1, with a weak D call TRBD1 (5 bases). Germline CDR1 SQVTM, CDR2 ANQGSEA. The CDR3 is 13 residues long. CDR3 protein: CSVKDSMNTEAFF. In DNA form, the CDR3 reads TGCAGCGTTAAAGACAGTATGAACACTGAAGCTTTCTTT.

The CDR3: CASMGTGYGEQFF. CDR3 nucleotide sequence: TGTGCCAGCATGGGGACAGGTTATGGTGAGCAGTTCTTC. This rearrangement joins TRBV27 to TRBJ2-1; 8 bases fit TRBD1. The CDR3 has 13 amino acids. V lost 7 bases, J lost 9 bases, and 8 bases stayed unmatched. Germline V gene lookup returns CDR1 MNHEY and CDR2 SMNVEV (reference sequence).

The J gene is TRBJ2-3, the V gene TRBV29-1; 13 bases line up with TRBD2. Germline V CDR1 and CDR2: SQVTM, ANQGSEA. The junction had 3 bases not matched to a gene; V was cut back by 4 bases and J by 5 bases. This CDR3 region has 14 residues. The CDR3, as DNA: TGCAGCGTTGGACTAGCGGGAGGAGGAGATACGCAGTATTTT. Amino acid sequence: CSVGLAGGGDTQYF.

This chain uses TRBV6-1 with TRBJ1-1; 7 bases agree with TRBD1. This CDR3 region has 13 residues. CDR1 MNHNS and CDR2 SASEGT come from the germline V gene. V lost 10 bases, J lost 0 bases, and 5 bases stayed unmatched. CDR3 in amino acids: CATRGQMNTEAFF. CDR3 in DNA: TGTGCCACAAGGGGACAGATGAACACTGAAGCTTTCTTT.

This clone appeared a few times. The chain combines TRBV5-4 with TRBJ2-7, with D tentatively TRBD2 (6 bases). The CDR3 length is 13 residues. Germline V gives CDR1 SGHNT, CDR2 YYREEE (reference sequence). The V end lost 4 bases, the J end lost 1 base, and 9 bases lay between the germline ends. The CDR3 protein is CASSRRGSYEQYF. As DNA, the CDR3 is TGTGCCAGCAGCCGCCGGGGGTCCTACGAGCAGTACTTC.

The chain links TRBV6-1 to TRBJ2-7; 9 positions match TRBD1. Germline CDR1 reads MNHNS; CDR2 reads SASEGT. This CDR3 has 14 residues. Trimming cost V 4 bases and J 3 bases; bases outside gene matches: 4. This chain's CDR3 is CASSAGQGVYEQYF. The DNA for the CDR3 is TGTGCCAGCAGTGCGGGACAGGGTGTCTACGAGCAGTACTTC.

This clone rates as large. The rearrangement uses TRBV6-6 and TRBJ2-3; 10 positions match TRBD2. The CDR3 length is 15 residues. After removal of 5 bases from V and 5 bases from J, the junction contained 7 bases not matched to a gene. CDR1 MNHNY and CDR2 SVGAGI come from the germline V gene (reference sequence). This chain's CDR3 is CASSRTSGRRDTQYF. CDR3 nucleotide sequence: TGTGCCAGCAGTCGGACTAGCGGAAGACGAGATACGCAGTATTTT.

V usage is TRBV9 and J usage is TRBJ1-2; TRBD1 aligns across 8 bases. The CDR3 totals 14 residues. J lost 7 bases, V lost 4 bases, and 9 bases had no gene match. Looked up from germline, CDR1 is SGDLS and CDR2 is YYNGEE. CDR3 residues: CASSPRGPVSGYTF. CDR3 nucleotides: TGTGCCAGCAGCCCCAGGGGGCCTGTCTCTGGCTACACCTTC.

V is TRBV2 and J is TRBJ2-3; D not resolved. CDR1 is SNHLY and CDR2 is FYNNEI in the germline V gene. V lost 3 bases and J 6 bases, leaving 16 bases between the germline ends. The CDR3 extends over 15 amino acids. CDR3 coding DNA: TGTGCCAGCAGTGAGGGCCATAGAGGATTGGATACGCAGTATTTT. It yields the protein CASSEGHRGLDTQYF. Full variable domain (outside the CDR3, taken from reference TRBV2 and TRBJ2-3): EPEVTQTPSHQVTQMGQEVILRCVPISNHLYFYWYRQILGQKVEFLVSFYNNEISEKSEIFDDQFSVERPDGSNFTLKIRSTKLEDSAMYFCASSEGHRGLDTQYFGPGTRLTVL.

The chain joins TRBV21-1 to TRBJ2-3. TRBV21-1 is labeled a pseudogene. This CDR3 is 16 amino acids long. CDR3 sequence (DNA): TGTGCCAGCAGCAAAGCAGTCCCCGAATACACAGATACGCAGTATTTT. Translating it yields CASSKAVPEYTDTQYF.

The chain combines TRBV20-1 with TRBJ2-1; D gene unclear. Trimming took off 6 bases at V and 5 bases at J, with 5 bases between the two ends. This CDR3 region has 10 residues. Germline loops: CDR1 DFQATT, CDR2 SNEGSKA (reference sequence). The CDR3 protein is CSAGHNEQFF. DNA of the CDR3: TGCAGTGCCGGACACAATGAGCAGTTCTTC.

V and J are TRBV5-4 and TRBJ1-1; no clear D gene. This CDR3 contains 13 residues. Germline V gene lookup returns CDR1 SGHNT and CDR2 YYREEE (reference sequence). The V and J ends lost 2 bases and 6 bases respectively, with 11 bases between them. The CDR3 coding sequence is TGTGCCAGCAGCTTAGATGGTTTTGCTGAAGCTTTCTTT. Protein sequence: CASSLDGFAEAFF.

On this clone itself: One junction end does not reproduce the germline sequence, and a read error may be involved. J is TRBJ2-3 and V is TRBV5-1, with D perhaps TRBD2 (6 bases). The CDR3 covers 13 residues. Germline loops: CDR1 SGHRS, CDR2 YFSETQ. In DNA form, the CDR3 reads TGCACCAGCAGCTTGGAGGGGTCGGGTGGGCAGTATTTT. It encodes CTSSLEGSGGQYF. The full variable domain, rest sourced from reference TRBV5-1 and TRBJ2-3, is KAGVTQTPRYLIKTRGQQVTLSCSPISGHRSVSWYQQTPGQGLQFLFEYFSETQRNKGNFPGRFSGRQFSNSRSEMNVSTLELGDSALYLCTSSLEGSGGQYFGPGTRLTVL.

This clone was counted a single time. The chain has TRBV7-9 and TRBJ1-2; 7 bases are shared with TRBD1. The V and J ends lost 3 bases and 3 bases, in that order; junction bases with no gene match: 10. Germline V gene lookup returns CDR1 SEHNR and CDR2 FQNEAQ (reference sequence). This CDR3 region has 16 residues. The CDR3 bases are TGTGCCAGCAGCTTTGCGGGGACAGTGGGTGACTATGGCTACACCTTC. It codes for CASSFAGTVGDYGYTF.

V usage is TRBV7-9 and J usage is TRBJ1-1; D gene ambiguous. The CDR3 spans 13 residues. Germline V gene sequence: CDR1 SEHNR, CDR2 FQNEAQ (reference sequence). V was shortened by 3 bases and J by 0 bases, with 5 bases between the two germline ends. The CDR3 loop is CASSFDMNTEAFF. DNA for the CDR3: TGTGCCAGCAGCTTTGACATGAACACTGAAGCTTTCTTT.

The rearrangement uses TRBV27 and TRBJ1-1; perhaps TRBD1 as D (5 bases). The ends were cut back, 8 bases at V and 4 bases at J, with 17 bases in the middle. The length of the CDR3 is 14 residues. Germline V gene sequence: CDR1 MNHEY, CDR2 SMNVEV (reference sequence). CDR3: CASSDFRGGTEAFF. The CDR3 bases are TGTGCCAGCTCCGACTTTAGGGGAGGCACTGAAGCTTTCTTT.

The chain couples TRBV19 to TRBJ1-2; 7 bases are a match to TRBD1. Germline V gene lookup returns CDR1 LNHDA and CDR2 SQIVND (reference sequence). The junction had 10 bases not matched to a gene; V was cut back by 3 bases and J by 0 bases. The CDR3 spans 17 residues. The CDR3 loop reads CASSILRDRKTNYGYTF. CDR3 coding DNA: TGTGCCAGTAGTATTCTCCGGGACAGAAAAACTAACTATGGCTACACCTTC.

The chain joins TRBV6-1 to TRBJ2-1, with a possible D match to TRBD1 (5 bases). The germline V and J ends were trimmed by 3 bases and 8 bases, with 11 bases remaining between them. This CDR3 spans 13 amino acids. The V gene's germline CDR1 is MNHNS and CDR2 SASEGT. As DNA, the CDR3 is TGTGCCAGCAGTGACCCAGGGATCCATGAGCAGTTCTTC. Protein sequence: CASSDPGIHEQFF.

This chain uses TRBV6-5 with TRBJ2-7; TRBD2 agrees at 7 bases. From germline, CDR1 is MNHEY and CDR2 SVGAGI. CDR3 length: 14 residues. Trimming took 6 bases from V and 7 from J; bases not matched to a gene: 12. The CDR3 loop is CASSLSFPAGEQYF. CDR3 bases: TGTGCCAGCAGCCTTTCGTTCCCAGCGGGGGAGCAGTACTTC.

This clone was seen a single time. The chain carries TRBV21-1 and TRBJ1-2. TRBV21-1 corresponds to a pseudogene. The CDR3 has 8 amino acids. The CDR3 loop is CASSKSTF. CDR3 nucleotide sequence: TGTGCCAGCAGCAAATCCACCTTC.

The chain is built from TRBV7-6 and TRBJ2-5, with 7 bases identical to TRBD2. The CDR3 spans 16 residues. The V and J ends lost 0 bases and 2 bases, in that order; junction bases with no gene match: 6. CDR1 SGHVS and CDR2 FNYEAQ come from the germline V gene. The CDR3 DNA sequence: TGTGCCAGCAGCTTAGCGACCCTCGGGGGGCAAGAGACCCAGTACTTC. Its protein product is CASSLATLGGQETQYF.

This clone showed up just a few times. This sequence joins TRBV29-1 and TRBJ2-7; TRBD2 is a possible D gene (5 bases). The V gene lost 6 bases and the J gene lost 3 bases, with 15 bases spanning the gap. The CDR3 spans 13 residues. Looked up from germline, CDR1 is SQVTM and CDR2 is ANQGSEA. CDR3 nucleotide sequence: TGCAGCGTCCCCCGGAGGCAACTCTACGAGCAGTACTTC. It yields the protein CSVPRRQLYEQYF.